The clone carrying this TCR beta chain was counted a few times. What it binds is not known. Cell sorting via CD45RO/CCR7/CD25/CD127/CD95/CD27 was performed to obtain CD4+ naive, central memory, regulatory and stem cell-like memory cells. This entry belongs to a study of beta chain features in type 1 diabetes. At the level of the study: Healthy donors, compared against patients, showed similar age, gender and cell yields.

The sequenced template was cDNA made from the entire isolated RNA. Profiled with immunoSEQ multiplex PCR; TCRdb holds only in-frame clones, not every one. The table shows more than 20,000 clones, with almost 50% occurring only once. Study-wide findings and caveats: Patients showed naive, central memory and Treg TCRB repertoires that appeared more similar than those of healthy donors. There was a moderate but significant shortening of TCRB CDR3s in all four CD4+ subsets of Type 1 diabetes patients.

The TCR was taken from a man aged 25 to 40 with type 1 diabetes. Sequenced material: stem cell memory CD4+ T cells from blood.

The CDR3: CASRTRDRGNEQYF. In DNA form, the CDR3 reads TGTGCCAGCAGGACGAGGGACAGGGGAAACGAGCAGTACTTC. The V and J genes are TRBV6-1 and TRBJ2-7; TRBD1 aligns across 10 bases. The CDR3 runs to 14 residues. CDR1 is MNHNS, CDR2 SASEGT, per germline. V gave up 6 bases and J gave up 5 bases; unmatched junction bases: 7.